This T cell receptor beta chain derives from a study of identical twins. Template switching introduced a universal primer site, and the cDNA bore unique molecular identifiers. TCRdb called the 5' RACE reads again in MiXCR, with one record for every CDR3 protein. The repertoire holds 690,000 or so distinct CDR3 sequences, about 9.4% seen once, with approximately 0.89% in the top ten. Study-level findings and limits: Within twin pairs, the out-of-frame alpha sequences they shared showed excess low generation probability. Weaker excess sharing between twins was seen in beta out-of-frame sequences.

This clonotype has ten or more counts. The antigen remains unidentified. The V gene end was trimmed by 2 bases and the J gene end by 7 bases; junction bases not matched to a gene: 8. This CDR3 has 15 residues. These data were also filed under a second study, of yellow fever vaccine responses in identical twins.

The sequence came from a woman between 18 and 30 years old in good health. J is TRBJ2-1 and V is TRBV12-3 or TRBV12-4; 7 nucleotides line up with TRBD2. Sequenced sample: PBMCs. The CDR3 loop reads CASSLSGRAGNEQFF. The CDR3 bases are TGTGCCAGCAGTTTAAGTGGGAGGGCCGGGAATGAGCAGTTCTTC.